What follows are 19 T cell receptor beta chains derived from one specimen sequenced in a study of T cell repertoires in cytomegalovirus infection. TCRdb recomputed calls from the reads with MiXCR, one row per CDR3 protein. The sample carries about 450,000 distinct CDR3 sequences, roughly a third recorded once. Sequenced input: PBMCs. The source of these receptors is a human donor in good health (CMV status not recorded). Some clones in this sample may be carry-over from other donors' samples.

In DNA form, the CDR3 reads TGCAGCGCCGGGGATGGGACAGCATACAATGAGCAGTTCTTC. Translated: CSAGDGTAYNEQFF. The J gene is TRBJ2-1, the V gene TRBV29-1, with 7 bases identical to TRBD1. The germline V gene has CDR1 SQVTM and CDR2 ANQGSEA. J gave up 4 bases and V 7 bases, and 10 bases lay outside the gene matches. The CDR3 consists of 14 residues.

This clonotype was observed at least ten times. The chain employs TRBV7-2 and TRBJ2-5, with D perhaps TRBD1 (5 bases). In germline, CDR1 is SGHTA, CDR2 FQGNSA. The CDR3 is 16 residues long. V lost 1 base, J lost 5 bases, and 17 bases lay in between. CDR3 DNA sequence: TGTGCCAGCAGCTTAGGCCCGGACAACCTCGGGGAGACCCAGTACTTC. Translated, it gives CASSLGPDNLGETQYF.

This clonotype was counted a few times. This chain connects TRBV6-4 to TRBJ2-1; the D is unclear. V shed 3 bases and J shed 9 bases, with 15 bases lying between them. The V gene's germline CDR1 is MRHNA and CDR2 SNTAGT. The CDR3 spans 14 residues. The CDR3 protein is CASSDWPGLGEQFF. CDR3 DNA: TGTGCCAGCAGTGATTGGCCGGGCCTTGGTGAGCAGTTCTTC.

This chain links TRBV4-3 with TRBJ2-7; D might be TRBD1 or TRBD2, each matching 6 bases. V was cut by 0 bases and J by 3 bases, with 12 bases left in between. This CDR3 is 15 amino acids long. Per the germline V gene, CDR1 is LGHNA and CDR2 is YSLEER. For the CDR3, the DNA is TGCGCCAGCAGCCAAGATGAGGGGGGTCTCTACGAGCAGTACTTC. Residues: CASSQDEGGLYEQYF.

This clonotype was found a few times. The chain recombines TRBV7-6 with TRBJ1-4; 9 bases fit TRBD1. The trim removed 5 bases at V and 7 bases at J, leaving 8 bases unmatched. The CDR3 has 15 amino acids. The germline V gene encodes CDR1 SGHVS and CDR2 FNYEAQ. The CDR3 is CASSENRGQGEKLFF. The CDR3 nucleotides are TGTGCCAGCAGCGAAAACAGGGGGCAAGGTGAAAAACTGTTTTTT.

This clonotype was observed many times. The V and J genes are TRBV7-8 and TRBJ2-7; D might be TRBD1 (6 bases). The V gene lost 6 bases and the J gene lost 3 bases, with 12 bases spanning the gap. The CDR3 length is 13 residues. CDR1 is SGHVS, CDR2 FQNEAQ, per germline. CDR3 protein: CASSLGAGYEQYF. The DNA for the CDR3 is TGTGCCAGCAGTCTGGGGGCGGGCTACGAGCAGTACTTC.

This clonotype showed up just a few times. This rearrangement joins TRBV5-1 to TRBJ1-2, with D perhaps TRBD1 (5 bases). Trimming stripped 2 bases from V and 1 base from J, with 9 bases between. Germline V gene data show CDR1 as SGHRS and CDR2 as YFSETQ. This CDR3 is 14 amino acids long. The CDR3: CASSFGHLNYGYTF. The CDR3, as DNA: TGCGCCAGCAGCTTTGGACACCTTAACTATGGCTACACCTTC.

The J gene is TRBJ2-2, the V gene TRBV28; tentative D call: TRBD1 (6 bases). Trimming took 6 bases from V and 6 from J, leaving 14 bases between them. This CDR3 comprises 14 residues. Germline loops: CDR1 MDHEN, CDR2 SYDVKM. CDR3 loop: CASRKGRGAGELFF. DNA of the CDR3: TGTGCCAGCAGGAAAGGCAGGGGAGCCGGGGAGCTGTTTTTT.

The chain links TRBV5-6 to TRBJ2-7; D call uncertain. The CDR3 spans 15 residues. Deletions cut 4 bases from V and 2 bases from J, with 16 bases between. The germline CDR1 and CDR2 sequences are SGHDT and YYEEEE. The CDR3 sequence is CASSKQIMVAYEQYF. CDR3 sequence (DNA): TGTGCCAGCAGCAAACAAATCATGGTAGCCTACGAGCAGTACTTC. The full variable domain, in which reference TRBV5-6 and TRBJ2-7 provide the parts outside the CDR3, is DAGVTQSPTHLIKTRGQQVTLRCSPKSGHDTVSWYQQALGQGPQFIFQYYEEEERQRGNFPDRFSGHQFPNYSSELNVNALLLGDSALYLCASSKQIMVAYEQYFGPGTRLTVT.

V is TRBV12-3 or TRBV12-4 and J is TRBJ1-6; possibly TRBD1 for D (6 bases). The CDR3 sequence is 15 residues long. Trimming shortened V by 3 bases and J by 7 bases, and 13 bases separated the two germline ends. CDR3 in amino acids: CASSLGSGDNSPLHF. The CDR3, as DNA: TGTGCCAGCAGTTTGGGATCAGGGGACAATTCACCCCTCCACTTT.

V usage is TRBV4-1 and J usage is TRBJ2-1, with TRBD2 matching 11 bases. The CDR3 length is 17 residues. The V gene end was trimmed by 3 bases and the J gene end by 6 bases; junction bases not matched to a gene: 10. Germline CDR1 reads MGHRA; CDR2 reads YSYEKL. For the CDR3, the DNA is TGCGCCAGCAGCCAGGATGAAGCTAGCGGGGGGAGCAATGAGCAGTTCTTC. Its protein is CASSQDEASGGSNEQFF.

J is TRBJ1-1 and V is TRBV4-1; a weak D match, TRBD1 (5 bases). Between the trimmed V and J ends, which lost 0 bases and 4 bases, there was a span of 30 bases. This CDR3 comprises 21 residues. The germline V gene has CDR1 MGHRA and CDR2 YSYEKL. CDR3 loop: CASSQDLHRGLSESSITEAFF. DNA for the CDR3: TGCGCCAGCAGCCAAGATCTCCACCGGGGACTATCGGAATCGTCAATCACTGAAGCTTTCTTT.

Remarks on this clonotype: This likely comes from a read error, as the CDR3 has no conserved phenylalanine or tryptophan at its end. The chain's CDR3 is CASSLNRATNEKLFV. The CDR3 nucleotides read TGTGCCAGCAGCCTTAACAGGGCAACTAATGAAAAACTGTTTGTG. V and J are TRBV7-2 and TRBJ1-4; D perhaps matches TRBD1 (6 bases). Trimming took 5 bases from V and 0 from J, leaving 10 bases between them. This CDR3 spans 15 amino acids. Germline V lookup: CDR1 SGHTA, CDR2 FQGNSA.

This CDR3 is CASTLAGEQFF. The CDR3 region has the DNA TGTGCCAGCACCCTAGCCGGTGAGCAGTTCTTC. The chain has TRBV27 and TRBJ2-1, with D perhaps TRBD2 (5 bases). The length of the CDR3 is 11 residues. The germline V gene has CDR1 MNHEY and CDR2 SMNVEV (reference sequence). V lost 7 bases to trimming and J lost 9 bases, with 10 bases between them.

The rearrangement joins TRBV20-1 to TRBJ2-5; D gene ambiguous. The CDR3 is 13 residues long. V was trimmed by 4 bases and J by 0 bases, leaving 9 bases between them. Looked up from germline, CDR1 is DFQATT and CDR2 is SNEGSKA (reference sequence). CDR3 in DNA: TGCAGTGCTATCGTTACAGACCAAGAGACCCAGTACTTC. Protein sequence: CSAIVTDQETQYF.

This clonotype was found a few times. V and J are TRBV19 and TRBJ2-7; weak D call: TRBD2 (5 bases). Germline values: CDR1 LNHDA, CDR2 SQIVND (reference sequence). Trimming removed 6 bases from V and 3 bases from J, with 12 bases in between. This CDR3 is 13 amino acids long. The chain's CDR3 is CASSPGIGYEQYF. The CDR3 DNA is TGTGCCAGTAGCCCCGGGATCGGCTACGAGCAGTACTTC.

Here the CDR3 DNA reads TGTGCCACCAGTGATTTGCAGGTAGCGGGGGAGTTCTTC. Protein product: CATSDLQVAGEFF. The chain joins TRBV24-1 to TRBJ2-1; 9 bases are shared with TRBD2. The germline V gene has CDR1 KGHDR and CDR2 SFDVKD. The CDR3 has 13 amino acids. V dropped 0 bases and J dropped 14; count of bases not matched to a gene: 4.

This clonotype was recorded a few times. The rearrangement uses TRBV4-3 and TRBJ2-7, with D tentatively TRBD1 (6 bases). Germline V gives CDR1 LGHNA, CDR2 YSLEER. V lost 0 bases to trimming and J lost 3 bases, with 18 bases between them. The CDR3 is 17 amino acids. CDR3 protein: CASSQDIGIGGNYEQYF. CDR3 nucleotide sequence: TGCGCCAGCAGCCAAGACATAGGTATAGGGGGAAACTACGAGCAGTACTTC.

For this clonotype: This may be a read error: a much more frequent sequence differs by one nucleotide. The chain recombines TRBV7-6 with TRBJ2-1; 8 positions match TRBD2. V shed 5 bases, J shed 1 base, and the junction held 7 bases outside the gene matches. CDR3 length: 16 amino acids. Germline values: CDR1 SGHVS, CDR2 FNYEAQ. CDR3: CASSVVSGISYNEQFF. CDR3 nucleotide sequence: TGTGCCAGCAGCGTAGTTAGCGGGATATCCTACAATGAGCAGTTCTTC.